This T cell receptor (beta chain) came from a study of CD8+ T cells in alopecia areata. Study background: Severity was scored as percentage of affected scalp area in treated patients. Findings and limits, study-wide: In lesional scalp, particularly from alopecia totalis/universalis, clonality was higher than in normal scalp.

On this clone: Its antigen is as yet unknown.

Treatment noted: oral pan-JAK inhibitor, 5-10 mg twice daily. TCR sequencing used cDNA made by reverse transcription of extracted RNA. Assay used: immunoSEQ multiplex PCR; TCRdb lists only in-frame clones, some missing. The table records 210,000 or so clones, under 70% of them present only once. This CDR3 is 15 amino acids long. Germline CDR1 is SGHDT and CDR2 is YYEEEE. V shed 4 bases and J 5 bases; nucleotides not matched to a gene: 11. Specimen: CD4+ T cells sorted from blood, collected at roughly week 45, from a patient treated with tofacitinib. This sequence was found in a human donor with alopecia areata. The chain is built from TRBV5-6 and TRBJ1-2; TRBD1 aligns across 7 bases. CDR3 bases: TGTGCCAGCAGCCCGGAACAGGGGAGTTGGTATGGCTACACCTTC. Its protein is CASSPEQGSWYGYTF.